This T cell receptor beta chain was sequenced in a study of graft-versus-host responses after intestinal transplantation. Turning to the study itself: Recipients got multivisceral, liver-intestinal, or isolated intestinal transplants.

The CDR3 contains 14 residues. Trimming removed 0 bases from V and 10 bases from J; junction bases left unmatched: 6. CDR1 is MNHEY, CDR2 SVGAGI, per germline. Assay used: immunoSEQ multiplex PCR; TCRdb lists only in-frame clones, some missing. The sample records 14,000 or so clones, around 87% being singletons. This clonotype was sampled from a human patient who received an intestinal transplant, so some T cells may come from the graft donor. This chain joins TRBV6-5 and TRBJ2-5; 9 bases line up with TRBD1. The sequenced sample was bone marrow, obtained less than 130 days after intestinal transplantation. CDR3 residues: CASSYSQGAPLQYF. In DNA, the CDR3 is TGTGCCAGCAGTTACTCACAGGGGGCCCCTCTCCAGTACTTC.